The 5 T cell receptor beta chains given below trace back to one sample, sequenced in a study of blood T cell repertoires in COVID-19. Method: immunoSEQ multiplex PCR; TCRdb's copy keeps in-frame clones and lacks some. The sample shows 40,000 to 60,000 clones, 70% to 90% of them seen only once. The sample comprised peripheral blood. Receptor source: a man in his forties with active COVID-19.

This chain joins TRBV7-9 and TRBJ1-1, with D tentatively TRBD1 (6 bases). Germline V gene sequence: CDR1 SEHNR, CDR2 FQNEAQ (reference sequence). This CDR3 is 13 amino acids long. V was trimmed by 2 bases and J by 5 bases, leaving 9 bases between them. For the CDR3, the DNA is TGTGCCAGCAGCTTACTACAGGGAACTGAAGCTTTCTTT. Its translation is CASSLLQGTEAFF.

This chain joins TRBV29-1 and TRBJ1-3; D perhaps matches TRBD1 (6 bases). Germline V gene lookup returns CDR1 SQVTM and CDR2 ANQGSEA. This CDR3 is 14 amino acids long. V lost 6 bases, J lost 0 bases, and 12 bases lay in between. The CDR3 reads CSVLGQISGNTIYF. In nucleotides, the CDR3 is TGCAGCGTGCTCGGACAGATCTCTGGAAACACCATATATTTT.

The chain recombines TRBV7-9 with TRBJ2-1, with 8 bases lining up with TRBD2. Germline V lookup: CDR1 SEHNR, CDR2 FQNEAQ (reference sequence). The junction had 13 bases not matched to a gene; V was cut back by 8 bases and J by 10 bases. CDR3 length equals 14 residues. Here the CDR3 reads CASGRTSPPGEQFF. Written as DNA, the CDR3 is TGTGCCAGCGGTCGGACTAGCCCCCCTGGGGAGCAGTTCTTC. Drawing the rest from reference TRBV7-9 and TRBJ2-1, the complete variable domain is DTGVSQNPRHKITKRGQNVTFRCDPISEHNRLYWYRQTLGQGPEFLTYFQNEAQLEKSRLLSDRFSAERPKGSFSTLEIQRTEQGDSAMYLCASGRTSPPGEQFFGPGTRLTVL.

The V and J genes are TRBV28 and TRBJ2-7; 8 bases match TRBD2. V shed 4 bases, J shed 3 bases, and the junction held 5 bases outside the gene matches. The germline V gene has CDR1 MDHEN and CDR2 SYDVKM. The CDR3 covers 14 residues. This CDR3 reads CASSSGGTFYEQYF. In DNA form, the CDR3 reads TGTGCCAGCAGTTCGGGAGGGACTTTCTACGAGCAGTACTTC. The complete variable domain, with remaining parts taken from reference TRBV28 and TRBJ2-7, reads DVKVTQSSRYLVKRTGEKVFLECVQDMDHENMFWYRQDPGLGLRLIYFSYDVKMKEKGDIPEGYSVSREKKERFSLILESASTNQTSMYLCASSSGGTFYEQYFGPGTRLTVT.

The rearrangement uses TRBV6-5 and TRBJ1-1; D is undetermined. The germline CDR1 and CDR2 sequences are MNHEY and SVGAGI. CDR3 length equals 13 residues. V was shortened by 2 bases and J by 2 bases, with 6 bases between the two germline ends. CDR3 nucleotides: TGTGCCAGCAGTTACGCGGGAAACACTGAAGCTTTCTTT. Its protein product is CASSYAGNTEAFF.